This is a list of T cell receptor beta chains from one sample in a study of radiation and T cells in renal cell carcinoma. Assay used: immunoSEQ multiplex PCR; TCRdb lists only in-frame clones, some missing. The data show about 150,000 clones, approximately 88% seen once. The material sequenced was blood, taken from a patient whose treatment included radiotherapy and nephrectomy. The source is a woman in her 50s with renal cell carcinoma. Both conserved end residues are part of each CDR3. D genes are given only for firm matches. Size values are once, few and many counts, or a class for expanded clones, and some rows have none.

d_gene: .
j_gene: TRBJ1-5
v_gene: TRBV5-6
abundance: .
CDR3aa: CASSLKGQWNQPQHF
CDR3nt: TGTGCCAGCAGCTTGAAGGGACAATGGAATCAGCCCCAGCATTTT

d_gene: TRBD1
j_gene: TRBJ1-1
v_gene: TRBV14
abundance: .
CDR3aa: CASSPYRGQGNTEAFF
CDR3nt: TGTGCCAGCAGCCCGTACAGGGGGCAGGGGAACACTGAAGCTTTCTTT

d_gene: TRBD1
j_gene: TRBJ2-7
v_gene: TRBV7-8
abundance: .
CDR3aa: CASSFGTASYEQYF
CDR3nt: TGTGCCAGCAGCTTCGGGACAGCCTCCTACGAGCAGTACTTC

d_gene: .
j_gene: TRBJ1-1
v_gene: TRBV10-3
abundance: .
CDR3aa: CAISSTATNTEAFF
CDR3nt: TGTGCCATCAGTTCGACAGCGACGAACACTGAAGCTTTCTTT

d_gene: .
j_gene: TRBJ2-1
v_gene: TRBV2
abundance: .
CDR3aa: CASSTGPVSEQFF
CDR3nt: TGTGCCAGCAGTACCGGGCCTGTGAGTGAGCAGTTCTTC

d_gene: TRBD1
j_gene: TRBJ1-2
v_gene: TRBV19
abundance: .
CDR3aa: CARNRTPGGWGYTF
CDR3nt: TGTGCCCGAAACCGGACCCCAGGGGGATGGGGCTACACCTTC

d_gene: .
j_gene: TRBJ1-3
v_gene: TRBV15
abundance: .
CDR3aa: CATSRDLVSQGNTIYF
CDR3nt: TGTGCCACCAGCAGAGATCTAGTCTCTCAGGGAAACACCATATATTTT

d_gene: .
j_gene: TRBJ1-3
v_gene: TRBV6-1
abundance: once
CDR3aa: CASCLGGGGNTIYF
CDR3nt: TGTGCCAGCTGCCTCGGGGGTGGTGGAAACACCATATATTTT

d_gene: TRBD1
j_gene: TRBJ2-2
v_gene: TRBV18
abundance: .
CDR3aa: CASSLDRAAGELFF
CDR3nt: TGTGCCAGCTCCCTCGACAGGGCGGCCGGGGAGCTGTTTTTT

d_gene: .
j_gene: TRBJ1-2
v_gene: TRBV28
abundance: .
CDR3aa: CASSLFRTMANYGYTF
CDR3nt: TGTGCCAGCAGTTTATTCCGTACGATGGCTAACTATGGCTACACCTTC

d_gene: .
j_gene: TRBJ2-7
v_gene: TRBV7-8
abundance: .
CDR3aa: CASSLSGGGLYEQYF
CDR3nt: TGTGCCAGCAGCTTGTCGGGCGGCGGGTTATACGAGCAGTACTTC

d_gene: .
j_gene: TRBJ1-3
v_gene: TRBV29-1
abundance: few
CDR3aa: CSVAEGGGNTIYF
CDR3nt: TGCAGCGTTGCGGAGGGGGGCGGAAACACCATATATTTT

d_gene: .
j_gene: TRBJ2-1
v_gene: TRBV21-1
abundance: .
CDR3aa: CASSKRSNRGRSNEQFF
CDR3nt: TGTGCCAGCAGCAAACGTTCTAACAGGGGGCGCAGCAATGAGCAGTTCTTC

d_gene: .
j_gene: TRBJ2-5
v_gene: TRBV7-8
abundance: .
CDR3aa: CASTPYQETQYF
CDR3nt: TGTGCCAGCACCCCCTATCAAGAGACCCAGTACTTC

d_gene: TRBD2
j_gene: TRBJ2-3
v_gene: TRBV7-2
abundance: .
CDR3aa: CASSTGLSQDTQYF
CDR3nt: TGTGCCAGCAGCACGGGACTATCTCAGGATACGCAGTATTTT

d_gene: TRBD2
j_gene: TRBJ2-2
v_gene: TRBV2
abundance: .
CDR3aa: CASSLAGASGELFF
CDR3nt: TGTGCCAGCAGCCTAGCGGGGGCCTCCGGGGAGCTGTTTTTT

d_gene: .
j_gene: TRBJ2-7
v_gene: TRBV18
abundance: .
CDR3aa: CAGSPPISYEQYF
CDR3nt: TGTGCCGGCTCACCTCCCATCTCCTACGAGCAGTACTTC

d_gene: .
j_gene: TRBJ1-4
v_gene: TRBV19
abundance: once
CDR3aa: CASSMFGIGEKLFF
CDR3nt: TGTGCCAGTAGTATGTTTGGTATTGGTGAAAAACTGTTTTTT

d_gene: TRBD2
j_gene: TRBJ2-7
v_gene: TRBV18
abundance: .
CDR3aa: CASSPVAGGLYEQYF
CDR3nt: TGTGCCAGCTCACCGGTAGCGGGGGGGCTCTACGAGCAGTACTTC

d_gene: TRBD1
j_gene: TRBJ1-4
v_gene: TRBV18
abundance: .
CDR3aa: CASSPPRQGLDEKLFF
CDR3nt: TGTGCCAGCTCACCACCGAGACAGGGATTGGATGAAAAACTGTTTTTT

d_gene: TRBD1
j_gene: TRBJ1-5
v_gene: TRBV16
abundance: .
CDR3aa: CASRHTGGGFQPQHF
CDR3nt: TGTGCCAGCAGGCACACAGGGGGCGGTTTTCAGCCCCAGCATTTT

d_gene: .
j_gene: TRBJ2-3
v_gene: TRBV5-1
abundance: once
CDR3aa: CASSSGHTSTDTQYF
CDR3nt: TGCGCCAGCAGCTCGGGACATACTAGCACAGATACGCAGTATTTT

d_gene: TRBD1
j_gene: TRBJ1-1
v_gene: TRBV2
abundance: .
CDR3aa: CASRAQGGRTEAFF
CDR3nt: TGTGCCAGCAGGGCGCAGGGGGGACGAACTGAAGCTTTCTTT

d_gene: .
j_gene: TRBJ2-5
v_gene: TRBV5-1
abundance: .
CDR3aa: CASSLGQHQETQYF
CDR3nt: TGCGCCAGCAGCTTGGGACAGCACCAAGAGACCCAGTACTTC

d_gene: .
j_gene: TRBJ1-1
v_gene: TRBV5-1
abundance: .
CDR3aa: CASSPGQRTEAFF
CDR3nt: TGCGCCAGCAGCCCCGGACAGCGAACTGAAGCTTTCTTT

d_gene: .
j_gene: TRBJ2-7
v_gene: TRBV4-3
abundance: many
CDR3aa: CASSQALVGTYEQYF
CDR3nt: TGCGCCAGCAGCCAAGCACTAGTAGGCACCTACGAGCAGTACTTC

d_gene: TRBD2
j_gene: TRBJ2-3
v_gene: TRBV10-2
abundance: .
CDR3aa: CASSDGLAGGYTQYF
CDR3nt: TGCGCCAGCAGTGATGGACTAGCGGGGGGTTATACGCAGTATTTT

d_gene: .
j_gene: TRBJ2-3
v_gene: TRBV7-2
abundance: .
CDR3aa: CASSLSGGADTQYF
CDR3nt: TGTGCCAGCAGCCTTTCCGGTGGGGCAGATACGCAGTATTTT

d_gene: .
j_gene: TRBJ1-2
v_gene: TRBV9
abundance: .
CDR3aa: CASSAVSTGRGHNYGYTF
CDR3nt: TGTGCCAGCAGCGCCGTTAGTACAGGGAGAGGACATAACTATGGCTACACCTTC

d_gene: .
j_gene: TRBJ2-6
v_gene: TRBV6-1
abundance: .
CDR3aa: CASMGEIWANVLTF
CDR3nt: TGTGCCAGCATGGGCGAGATCTGGGCCAACGTCCTGACTTTC